Included here is one TCR beta chain sequence, with context. Assay: immunoSEQ multiplex PCR; the TCRdb copy retains only in-frame clones and omits some. The table has roughly 100,000 clones, 95% seen once. This sample was included in a study of technical replicates of blood from a handful of donors. This receptor was taken from a human donor in good health. The sample consisted of T cells isolated from PBMCs.

The CDR3 is CASSIGGTGYEQYF. The CDR3 nucleotides are TGTGCCAGTAGTATTGGGGGGACAGGCTACGAGCAGTACTTC. The chain combines TRBV19 with TRBJ2-7; 8 bases are a match to TRBD1. Germline V gene data show CDR1 as LNHDA and CDR2 as SQIVND (reference sequence). V shed 3 bases and J 3 bases; nucleotides not matched to a gene: 4. This CDR3 contains 14 residues.